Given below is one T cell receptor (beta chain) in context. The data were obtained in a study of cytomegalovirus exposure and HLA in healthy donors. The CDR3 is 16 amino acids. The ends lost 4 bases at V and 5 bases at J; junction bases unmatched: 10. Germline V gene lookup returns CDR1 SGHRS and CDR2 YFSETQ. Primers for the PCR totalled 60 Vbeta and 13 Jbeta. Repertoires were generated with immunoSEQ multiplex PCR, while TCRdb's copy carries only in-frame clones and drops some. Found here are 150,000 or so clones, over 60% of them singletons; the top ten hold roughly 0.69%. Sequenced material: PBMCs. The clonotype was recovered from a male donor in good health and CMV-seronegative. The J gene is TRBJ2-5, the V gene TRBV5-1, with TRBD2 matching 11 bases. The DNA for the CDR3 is TGCGCCAGCAGCCTACTTAGCGGGGGGGCGACGGAGACCCAGTACTTC. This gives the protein CASSLLSGGATETQYF.